The 17 T cell receptor beta chains below were found in one sample sequenced in a study of T cell responses to AZD1222 COVID-19 vaccine. Assay: immunoSEQ multiplex PCR; the TCRdb copy retains only in-frame clones and omits some. The table shows about 79,000 clones, with 80% occurring only once. The input for sequencing was peripheral blood, taken on day 0 of AZD1222 vaccination. These receptors were collected from an adult in good health.

This clone was counted between two and nine times. V usage is TRBV5-1 and J usage is TRBJ2-1; D is undetermined. The germline V gene encodes CDR1 SGHRS and CDR2 YFSETQ. The CDR3 is 16 residues long. Trimming removed 2 bases from V and 0 bases from J, with 12 bases in between. CDR3 sequence reads: CASSFSASSSYNEQFF. As DNA, the CDR3 is TGCGCCAGCAGCTTTTCGGCCTCGAGCTCCTACAATGAGCAGTTCTTC.

V usage is TRBV7-8 and J usage is TRBJ2-3; TRBD1 is a possible D gene (5 bases). Germline V gene sequence: CDR1 SGHVS, CDR2 FQNEAQ. Trimming stripped 8 bases from V and 0 bases from J, with 12 bases between. The CDR3 runs to 14 residues. CDR3: CASSIGDSTDTQYF. The CDR3 coding sequence is TGTGCCAGCTCAATAGGGGATAGCACAGATACGCAGTATTTT.

The J gene is TRBJ1-3, the V gene TRBV7-9; no clear D gene. The germline V gene encodes CDR1 SEHNR and CDR2 FQNEAQ (reference sequence). V was cut by 4 bases and J by 0 bases, with 10 bases left in between. The CDR3 covers 15 residues. CDR3 nucleotide sequence: TGTGCCAGCAGCTCCCAGGCCGGCTCTGGAAACACCATATATTTT. The encoded protein is CASSSQAGSGNTIYF.

V gene TRBV30 combines with J gene TRBJ1-2; D gene unclear. Germline V CDR1 and CDR2: GTSNPN, SVGIG (reference sequence). This CDR3 spans 11 amino acids. With 1 base removed from V and 2 bases from J, the gap between germline ends came to 2 bases. Here the CDR3 DNA reads TGTGCCTGGAGTGGGAACTATGGCTACACCTTC. Protein: CAWSGNYGYTF.

The rearrangement links TRBV2 to TRBJ2-5; D assignment may be TRBD1 or TRBD2 (5 bases each). Germline assignment: CDR1 SNHLY and CDR2 FYNNEI. V lost 5 bases to trimming and J lost 2 bases, with 9 bases between them. This CDR3 has 13 amino acids. The CDR3 sequence is CASSRDLQETQYF. The DNA for the CDR3 is TGTGCCAGCAGTCGGGACCTGCAAGAGACCCAGTACTTC.

The V gene is TRBV3-1 (or the pseudogene TRBV3-2), the J gene TRBJ2-2; D unresolved. The CDR3 is 21 residues long. Germline loops: CDR1 LGHDT, CDR2 YNNKEL (reference sequence). V dropped 2 bases and J dropped 2 bases, with 27 bases sitting between them. CDR3 sequence: CASSQLLPLLAGRGNTGELFF. Here the CDR3 DNA reads TGTGCCAGCAGCCAACTTCTGCCCCTGTTGGCCGGGCGTGGAAACACCGGGGAGCTGTTTTTT.

This rearrangement joins TRBV12-3 or TRBV12-4 to TRBJ2-7, with 10 bases identical to TRBD1. V shed 6 bases and J 6 bases; nucleotides not matched to a gene: 5. This CDR3 has 13 residues. The CDR3 coding sequence is TGTGCCAGCAGGGGACAGGGGCCGGGCGAGCAGTACTTC. This codes for CASRGQGPGEQYF.

About this clone itself: Mismatch with germline at one junction end may stem from a read error. J is TRBJ1-3 and V is TRBV6-1; D is unclear. The CDR3 sequence is 13 residues long. Per germline, CDR1 MNHNS and CDR2 SASEGT. The CDR3 DNA reads as TGTGCCAGCATTGAACCGTGGGGAAACACCATATATTTT. Translation: CASIEPWGNTIYF.

This clone was seen more than once but under ten times. This chain uses TRBV4-2 with TRBJ1-4; the match to TRBD1 covers 7 bases. Germline CDR1 LGHNA, CDR2 YNFKEQ. The V gene end was trimmed by 0 bases and the J gene end by 6 bases; junction bases not matched to a gene: 4. This CDR3 spans 15 amino acids. As DNA, the CDR3 is TGTGCCAGCAGCCAAGACCCCGGGACAGATGAAAAACTGTTTTTT. This codes for CASSQDPGTDEKLFF.

This clone was seen once. The genes are TRBV29-1 and TRBJ2-2; 7 bases align to TRBD1. In germline, CDR1 is SQVTM, CDR2 ANQGSEA. With 4 bases clipped from V and 6 bases from J, the junction kept 11 bases outside the gene matches. CDR3 length: 15 amino acids. The DNA for the CDR3 is TGCAGCGTTGGATTCGTGGCAGGGGGTGCCGGGGAGCTGTTTTTT. This translates into CSVGFVAGGAGELFF.

This clone has a single count. The V gene is TRBV2, the J gene TRBJ1-3; a weak D match, TRBD1 (5 bases). The CDR3 loop spans 16 amino acids. The germline gives CDR1 SNHLY, CDR2 FYNNEI. V gave up 6 bases and J gave up 0 bases, with 15 bases separating them. CDR3 region: CASRDSGTFSGNTIYF. Written as DNA, the CDR3 is TGTGCCAGCAGAGATTCCGGGACCTTCTCTGGAAACACCATATATTTT. Complete variable domain (other parts from reference TRBV2 and TRBJ1-3): EPEVTQTPSHQVTQMGQEVILRCVPISNHLYFYWYRQILGQKVEFLVSFYNNEISEKSEIFDDQFSVERPDGSNFTLKIRSTKLEDSAMYFCASRDSGTFSGNTIYFGEGSWLTVV.

This chain uses TRBV2 with TRBJ1-6, with D tentatively TRBD1 (5 bases). The germline V and J ends were trimmed by 4 bases and 5 bases, with 12 bases remaining between them. The CDR3 is 15 amino acids. Looked up from germline, CDR1 is SNHLY and CDR2 is FYNNEI. The CDR3 is CASSGRDGHNSPLHF. As DNA, the CDR3 is TGTGCCAGCAGTGGGCGGGACGGTCATAATTCACCCCTCCACTTT.

This clone was found once. This chain joins TRBV28 and TRBJ2-3, with D unresolved. V gave up 2 bases and J gave up 1 base, with 13 bases separating them. Germline CDR1 and CDR2: MDHEN and SYDVKM. CDR3 size: 16 residues. In nucleotides, the CDR3 is TGTGCCAGCAGTTTAGGGTTTTCATGGGGCACAGATACGCAGTATTTT. This encodes CASSLGFSWGTDTQYF.

This clone was found once. This chain uses TRBV4-1 with TRBJ1-4, with 7 bases lining up with TRBD1. The V gene end was trimmed by 2 bases and the J gene end by 4 bases; junction bases not matched to a gene: 7. Germline CDR1 is MGHRA and CDR2 is YSYEKL. The CDR3 runs to 16 residues. CDR3 sequence reads: CASSQQSGTDNEKLFF. CDR3 coding DNA: TGCGCCAGCAGCCAACAATCCGGGACAGATAATGAAAAACTGTTTTTT.

This clone was observed a single time. V is TRBV20-1 and J is TRBJ1-2; the D gene is possibly TRBD1 (5 bases). Germline V gene sequence: CDR1 DFQATT, CDR2 SNEGSKA (reference sequence). V gave up 3 bases and J gave up 2 bases, with 13 bases separating them. This CDR3 region has 14 residues. CDR3: CSASDMGRNYGYTF. The CDR3 nucleotides are TGCAGTGCTAGTGACATGGGGCGCAACTATGGCTACACCTTC.

The rearrangement joins TRBV5-5 to TRBJ2-7; possible D gene TRBD2, 5 bases. The CDR3 is made up of 13 amino acids. Between the trimmed V and J ends, which lost 5 bases and 9 bases, there was a span of 18 bases. Germline assignment: CDR1 SGHKS and CDR2 YYEKEE (reference sequence). The CDR3 is CASSRNGDLGQYF. The DNA for the CDR3 is TGTGCCAGCAGTCGTAACGGGGATTTGGGGCAGTACTTC.

The chain uses TRBV7-9 and TRBJ2-7; D ambiguous. The CDR3 has 14 residues. The V end was cut by 0 bases, the J end by 2 bases, with 8 bases between. The germline V gene has CDR1 SEHNR and CDR2 FQNEAQ (reference sequence). The CDR3 reads CASSLATLAYEQYF. In nucleotides, the CDR3 is TGTGCCAGCAGCTTAGCGACTCTGGCCTACGAGCAGTACTTC.